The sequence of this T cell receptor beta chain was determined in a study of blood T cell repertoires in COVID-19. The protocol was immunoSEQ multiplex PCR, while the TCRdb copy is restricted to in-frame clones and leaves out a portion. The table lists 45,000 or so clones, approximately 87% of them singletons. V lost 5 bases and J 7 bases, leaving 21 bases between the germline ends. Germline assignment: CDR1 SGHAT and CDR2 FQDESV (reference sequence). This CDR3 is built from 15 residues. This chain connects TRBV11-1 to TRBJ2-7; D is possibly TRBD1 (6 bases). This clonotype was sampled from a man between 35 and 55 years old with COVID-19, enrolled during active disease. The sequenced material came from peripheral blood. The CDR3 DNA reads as TGTGCCAGCAGCGATCCTTGGGGGCCCTCTTTGGAGCAGTACTTC. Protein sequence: CASSDPWGPSLEQYF.